What follows is one T cell receptor (beta chain) and its context. This record comes from a study of CD8 T cells in Susac syndrome. 0.5 to 1 ug RNA was reverse transcribed with random hexamers. A multiplex approach, immunoSEQ multiplex PCR, amplified TCR beta CDR3 across 54 Vbeta and 13 Jbeta. TCRdb re-analysed the immunoSEQ multiplex PCR reads in MiXCR, keeping a single row per CDR3 protein. The sample records roughly 120,000 distinct CDR3 sequences, 90% to 95% being singletons. The V gene's germline CDR1 is DFQATT and CDR2 SNEGSKA (reference sequence). This CDR3 region has 14 residues. V lost 5 bases, J lost 1 base, and 14 bases lay in between. Sequencing targeted TCR beta in T cells from blood (CD8+ and CD4+). The multiple sclerosis controls were treatment-naive patients, and their relapsing-remitting disease was stable or active. The authors negatively isolated CD8+ and CD4+ T cells and FACS-enriched TEMRA cells.

V gene TRBV20-1 combines with J gene TRBJ1-1; D uncertain. The receptor comes from a human donor with multiple sclerosis. The sequencing sample was made of CD4+ T cells from PBMCs. The CDR3 sequence: CSACSWAGNTEAFF. Here the CDR3 DNA reads TGCAGTGCTTGTTCATGGGCGGGGAACACTGAAGCTTTCTTT.